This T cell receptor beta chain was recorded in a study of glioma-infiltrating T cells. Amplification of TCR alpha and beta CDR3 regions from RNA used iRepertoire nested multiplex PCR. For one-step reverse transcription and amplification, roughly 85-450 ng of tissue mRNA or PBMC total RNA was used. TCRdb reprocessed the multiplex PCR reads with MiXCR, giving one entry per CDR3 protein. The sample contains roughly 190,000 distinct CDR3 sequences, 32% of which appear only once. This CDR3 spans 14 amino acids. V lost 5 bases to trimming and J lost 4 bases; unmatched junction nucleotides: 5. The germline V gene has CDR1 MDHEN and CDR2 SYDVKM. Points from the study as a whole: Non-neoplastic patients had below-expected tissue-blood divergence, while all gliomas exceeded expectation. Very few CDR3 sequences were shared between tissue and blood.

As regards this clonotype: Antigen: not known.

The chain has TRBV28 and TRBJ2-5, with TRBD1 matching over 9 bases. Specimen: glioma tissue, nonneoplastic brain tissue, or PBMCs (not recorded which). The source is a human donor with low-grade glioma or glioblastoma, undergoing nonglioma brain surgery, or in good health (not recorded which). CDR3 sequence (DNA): TGTGCCAGCAGTCAAACAGGGGGCGCAGAGACCCAGTACTTC. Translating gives CASSQTGGAETQYF.